The present T cell receptor (beta chain) was sequenced within a study of cytomegalovirus exposure and HLA in healthy donors. The PCR was carried out with 60 Vbeta primers and 13 Jbeta primers. This table comes from immunoSEQ multiplex PCR, and its TCRdb copy is limited to in-frame clones, with some not included. This table has 95,000 to 120,000 clones, less than 80% appearing once. CDR1 and CDR2 (germline): MNHNS, SASEGT. The CDR3 is 15 residues long. Trimming took off 1 base at V and 4 bases at J, with 12 bases between the two ends. The chain couples TRBV6-1 to TRBJ2-3, with D possibly TRBD2 on 7 matching bases. The TCR sequence derives from a woman in her thirties or forties in good health and CMV-seropositive. Sequenced input: PBMCs. The DNA for the CDR3 is TGTGCCAGCAGTGAAGGAGGGGGGGGCGCAGATACGCAGTATTTT. Amino acid sequence: CASSEGGGGADTQYF.